This TCR beta chain derives from a study of response to subunit inactivated influenza vaccine. Study-level findings and limits: It was suggested by the authors that few new T cells are recruited by each seasonal influenza vaccination.

CDR1 MDHEN and CDR2 SYDVKM come from the germline V gene. The CDR3 is made up of 11 amino acids. This clonotype was seen a few times. Its antigen is as yet unknown. One end of the junction is discordant with germline, which a read error may explain. MiXCR, run by TCRdb on the RT-PCR reads, gives a single entry per CDR3 protein. Seen here are 650,000 to 850,000 distinct CDR3 sequences, approximately 15% observed once, and the top ten hold 6% to 7%. The sequence derives from a man over 45 who received an inactivated influenza vaccine. The chain uses TRBV28 and TRBJ2-4, with 7 bases matching TRBD2. This material consisted of PBMCs from blood, taken roughly 15 days before vaccination. For the CDR3, the DNA is TGTGCCAGCGGGCCGGGAGGTTTCCAACAATTC. Protein: CASGPGGFQQF.